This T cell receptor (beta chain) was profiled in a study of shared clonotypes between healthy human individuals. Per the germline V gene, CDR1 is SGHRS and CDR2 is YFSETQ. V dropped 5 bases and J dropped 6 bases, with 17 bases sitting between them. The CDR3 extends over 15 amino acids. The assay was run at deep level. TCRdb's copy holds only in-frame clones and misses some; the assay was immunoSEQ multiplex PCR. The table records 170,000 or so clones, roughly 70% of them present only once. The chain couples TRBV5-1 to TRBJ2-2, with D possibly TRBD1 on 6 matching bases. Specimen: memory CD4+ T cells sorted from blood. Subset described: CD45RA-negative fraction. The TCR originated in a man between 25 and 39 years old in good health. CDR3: CASSNPQGRAGELFF. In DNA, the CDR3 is TGCGCCAGCAGTAATCCACAGGGACGGGCCGGGGAGCTGTTTTTT.